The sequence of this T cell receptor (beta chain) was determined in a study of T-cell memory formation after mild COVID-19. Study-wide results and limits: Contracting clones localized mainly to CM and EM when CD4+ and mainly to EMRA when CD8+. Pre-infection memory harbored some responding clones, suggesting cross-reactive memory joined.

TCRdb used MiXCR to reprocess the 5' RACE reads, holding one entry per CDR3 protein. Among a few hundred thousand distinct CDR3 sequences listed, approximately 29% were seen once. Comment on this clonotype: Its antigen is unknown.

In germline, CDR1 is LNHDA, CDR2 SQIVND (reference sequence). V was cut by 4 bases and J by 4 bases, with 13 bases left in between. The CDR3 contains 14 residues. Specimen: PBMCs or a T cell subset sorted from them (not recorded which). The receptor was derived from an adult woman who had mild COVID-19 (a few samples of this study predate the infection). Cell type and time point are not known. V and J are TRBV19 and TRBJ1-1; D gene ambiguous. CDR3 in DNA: TGTGCCAGTAGTAATCGGGCAGTGGTCACTGAAGCTTTCTTT. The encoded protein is CASSNRAVVTEAFF.